This T cell receptor (beta chain) was sequenced for a study of shared clonotypes between healthy human individuals. Study-level findings and limits: Non-shared clonotypes were found to have lower generation probabilities than the clonotypes that were shared by all four of the sorted-subset donors.

Clones were read by immunoSEQ multiplex PCR, and TCRdb kept only the in-frame ones, dropping some. Counted here are over 850,000 clones, 75% to 80% occurring once; the ten biggest clones make up under 0.6%. To note about this clone: Its specificity is not known.

Trimming pared 6 bases from V and 3 bases from J, leaving 15 bases between. The CDR3 runs to 14 residues. Looked up from germline, CDR1 is SQVTM and CDR2 is ANQGSEA. The clonotype originates from a man younger than 35 in good health. Some clones in this sample may be carry-over from other donors' samples. The chain has TRBV29-1 and TRBJ1-5; no clear D. The sequenced sample consisted of memory CD4+ T cells from PBMCs. Specified subset: CD45RA-negative fraction. CDR3 loop: CSVPKGENNQPQHF. DNA of the CDR3: TGCAGCGTGCCGAAGGGCGAGAACAATCAGCCCCAGCATTTT.